Listed below are T cell receptor beta chains from one sample, sequenced in a study of PD-L1 blockade in urothelial cancer. Method: immunoSEQ multiplex PCR; TCRdb's copy keeps in-frame clones and lacks some. Of some 41,000 clones in the sample, roughly 84% are singletons; the top ten hold 2.6%. Specimen: PBMCs, collected around atezolizumab (anti-PD-L1) treatment. These receptors came from a man aged 70-80 years with urothelial cancer. Each CDR3 is given with its conserved first and last residue. Fields, in order: D gene, clone size, V gene, J gene, CDR3 DNA, CDR3 protein. The D gene is left open where the match is weak. Part of the rows lack a size; the others show once, few, many or a class for expanded clones.

.	.	TRBV6-1	TRBJ2-7	TGTGCCAGCAGTGGTTCCGGGTCGACCACCTACGAGCAGTACTTC	CASSGSGSTTYEQYF
.	.	TRBV6-1	TRBJ1-2	TGTGCCAGCAGGGCTATCAGGACTCAGGGCTACACCTTC	CASRAIRTQGYTF
.	.	TRBV5-1	TRBJ1-1	TGCGCCAGCAGCTTGAACAGACAGAACACTGAAGCTTTCTTT	CASSLNRQNTEAFF
.	.	TRBV14	TRBJ2-3	TGTGCCAGCAGCCAAGATCGCCCTGAGGTGGGTTCAGATACGCAGTATTTT	CASSQDRPEVGSDTQYF
.	once	TRBV5-1	TRBJ2-7	TGCGCCAGCAGCTTGGGGACACAAACCTACGAGCAGTACTTC	CASSLGTQTYEQYF
TRBD2	.	TRBV6-6	TRBJ2-1	TGTGCCAGCACCACGACTAGCGGGAAAGACAATGAGCAGTTCTTC	CASTTTSGKDNEQFF
.	.	TRBV30	TRBJ1-2	TGTGCCTGGAGTGCTAGTATGAGTTCGTACTATGGCTACACCTTC	CAWSASMSSYYGYTF
TRBD2	.	TRBV5-1	TRBJ2-3	TGCGCCAGCAGCTCCGGGACTAGCGGGCGCACAGATACGCAGTATTTT	CASSSGTSGRTDTQYF
.	.	TRBV28	TRBJ2-2	TGTGCCAGCAGTTTGAGTCGGGGGTGGGACACCGGGGAGCTGTTTTTT	CASSLSRGWDTGELFF
TRBD1	few	TRBV5-4	TRBJ2-5	TGTGCCAGCAGCAAGACAGGGATGGGAGAGACCCAGTACTTC	CASSKTGMGETQYF
TRBD1	.	TRBV2	TRBJ1-5	TGTGCCAGCAGTCTCGGACAGGGCGGACAGCCCCAGCATTTT	CASSLGQGGQPQHF
TRBD1	.	TRBV27	TRBJ1-6	TGTGCCAGCAGTCCGTGGGGACAGCGCAATTCACCCCTCCACTTT	CASSPWGQRNSPLHF
TRBD1	.	TRBV10-2	TRBJ1-2	TGCGCCAGCAGTGCGAGGACAGGGGATGGCTACACCTTC	CASSARTGDGYTF
.	.	TRBV12-5	TRBJ2-1	TGTGCTAGTGGTTTGGGCAGGGCGGAGTCCTCCTACAATGAGCAGTTCTTC	CASGLGRAESSYNEQFF
.	few	TRBV7-7	TRBJ1-3	TGTGCTAGCAGCCCCCGCAGGGGCCTCTCTGGAAACACCATATATTTT	CASSPRRGLSGNTIYF
TRBD1	.	TRBV7-2	TRBJ1-2	TGTGCCAGCAGCTTAAGACAGGGTACGAGCTACACCTTC	CASSLRQGTSYTF
.	.	TRBV7-8	TRBJ1-1	TGTGCCAGCAGCCCCCTCAGGGGCACTGAAGCTTTCTTT	CASSPLRGTEAFF
TRBD1	.	TRBV5-1	TRBJ2-1	TGCGCCAGCAGAGGGGGCACTGAGCAGTTCTTC	CASRGGTEQFF
.	.	TRBV5-6	TRBJ2-5	TGTGCCAGCAGCTTCCGGGAGACCCAGTACTTC	CASSFRETQYF
TRBD1	.	TRBV6-1	TRBJ2-7	TGTGCCAGCAGTGAAGCGCTTGGGACAGGGGTCAACGAGCAGTACTTC	CASSEALGTGVNEQYF
TRBD1	.	TRBV5-1	TRBJ2-2	TGCGCCAGCAGCCCTACTTCTGGACAGGGCGGGGAGCTGTTTTTT	CASSPTSGQGGELFF
TRBD1	.	TRBV11-2	TRBJ2-1	TGTGCCAGCAGCCTCGGACAGGGGAACTACAATGAGCAGTTCTTC	CASSLGQGNYNEQFF
.	once	TRBV5-1	TRBJ2-5	TGCGCCAGCAGCCCGGATCCCTCGGGTGAGACCCAGTACTTC	CASSPDPSGETQYF
TRBD2	.	TRBV19	TRBJ2-3	TGTGCCAACCTTAAAATTCCCACTAGCGGGCGCACAGATACGCAGTATTTT	CANLKIPTSGRTDTQYF
TRBD1	once	TRBV2	TRBJ2-6	TGTGCCAGCAAACCGGGACAGACCTCGAGCTCTGGGGCCAACGTCCTGACTTTC	CASKPGQTSSSGANVLTF
TRBD1	.	TRBV15	TRBJ1-1	TGTGCCACCAGCAGTCGACAGGGGGCGGTGGCTGAAGCTTTCTTT	CATSSRQGAVAEAFF